Below, 32 T cell receptor beta chains from the same sample are listed, as sequenced in a study of long-term antiretroviral therapy in people with HIV. Version v3.0 of the immunoSEQ assay was performed at survey level. Only in-frame clones appear in the TCRdb table, and some are missing; sequencing was by immunoSEQ multiplex PCR. This sample has over 30,000 clones, with 70% to 90% found just once. The sample in question was unsorted PBMCs, obtained 1.1 years after starting antiretroviral therapy. The receptors stem from a man in his late teens or twenties with HIV.

This clone was recorded only once. V is TRBV6-5 and J is TRBJ1-4; no definite D call. CDR1 is MNHEY, CDR2 SVGAGI, per germline. The V end lost 5 bases, the J end lost 8 bases, and 15 bases lay between the germline ends. There are 14 residues in the CDR3. CDR3 region: CASSLRRYGEKLFF. CDR3 DNA sequence: TGTGCCAGCAGTCTCCGACGGTACGGGGAAAAACTGTTTTTT.

This rearrangement joins TRBV30 to TRBJ2-1, with 7 bases aligning to TRBD2. Germline CDR1 and CDR2: GTSNPN and SVGIG (reference sequence). V was clipped by 0 bases and J by 7 bases; unmatched bases: 6. The CDR3 runs to 14 residues. The CDR3 reads CAWSVQREGNEQFF. For the CDR3, the DNA is TGTGCCTGGAGTGTCCAGCGGGAAGGGAATGAGCAGTTCTTC.

The genes are TRBV4-2 and TRBJ2-3; 7 bases are a match to TRBD2. This CDR3 contains 16 residues. Per germline, CDR1 LGHNA and CDR2 YNFKEQ. V lost 3 bases, J lost 2 bases, and 8 bases stayed unmatched. The CDR3 region has the DNA TGTGCCAGCAGCCATTCTTTGCGGGGGAACACAGATACGCAGTATTTT. Its translation is CASSHSLRGNTDTQYF.

This rearrangement joins TRBV7-2 to TRBJ2-4, with 10 positions matching TRBD1. The trim removed 5 bases at V and 8 bases at J, leaving 21 bases unmatched. Germline V gives CDR1 SGHTA, CDR2 FQGNSA. This CDR3 region has 19 residues. CDR3 coding DNA: TGTGCCAGCAGCACAAGGGAGGGGCGACAGGGGGCTGTCTTGGACATTCAGTACTTC. As protein: CASSTREGRQGAVLDIQYF.

The chain uses TRBV6-6 and TRBJ2-7; D is undetermined. V was cut by 0 bases and J by 3 bases, with 9 bases left in between. The germline V gene encodes CDR1 MNHNY and CDR2 SVGAGI (reference sequence). CDR3 length: 14 amino acids. The CDR3, as DNA: TGTGCCAGCAGTTACTCGAAGGTAATCTACGAGCAGTACTTC. Translating it yields CASSYSKVIYEQYF.

CDR3 residues: CASTGQGSLKTEAFF. The CDR3 DNA reads as TGTGCCAGCACGGGGCAGGGGTCCCTAAAAACTGAAGCTTTCTTT. This chain links TRBV2 with TRBJ1-1; D might be TRBD1 (6 bases). Looked up from germline, CDR1 is SNHLY and CDR2 is FYNNEI. Between the trimmed V and J ends, which lost 7 bases and 5 bases, there was a span of 20 bases. This CDR3 spans 15 amino acids.

V is TRBV9 and J is TRBJ2-3, with D possibly matching TRBD1 (6 bases). Trimming stripped 2 bases from V and 6 bases from J, with 16 bases between. This CDR3 is 15 amino acids long. Germline CDR1 reads SGDLS; CDR2 reads YYNGEE. In DNA form, the CDR3 reads TGTGCCAGCAGCGTCCCGGGCTCCCAGGGGGATACGCAGTATTTT. It is translated as CASSVPGSQGDTQYF.

This rearrangement joins TRBV7-3 to TRBJ2-7; no reliable D call. The CDR3 has 17 amino acids. V was trimmed by 5 bases and J by 5 bases, leaving 25 bases between them. Germline-derived CDR1 and CDR2 are SGHTA and FQGTGA. Written as DNA, the CDR3 is TGTGCCAGCAGCGCTAGATTCCCCCCCGGGCCAGTCGACGAGCAGTACTTC. Residues: CASSARFPPGPVDEQYF.

This rearrangement joins TRBV9 to TRBJ1-6; D ambiguous. Trimming took 0 bases from V and 8 from J, leaving 9 bases between them. The CDR3 covers 14 residues. Germline assignment: CDR1 SGDLS and CDR2 YYNGEE. CDR3 nucleotide sequence: TGTGCCAGCAGCGTAGGGCAGGAGTATTCACCCCTCCACTTT. Its translation: CASSVGQEYSPLHF.

The CDR3 spells CASSRDEGTYGYTF. For the CDR3, the DNA is TGCGCCAGCAGCCGGGACGAGGGTACCTATGGCTACACCTTC. The chain links TRBV5-1 to TRBJ1-2; D possibly corresponds to TRBD1 (5 bases). V lost 4 bases, J lost 4 bases, and 14 bases lay in between. Germline-derived CDR1 and CDR2 are SGHRS and YFSETQ. This CDR3 comprises 14 residues.

The gene calls are TRBV7-9 and TRBJ2-5; maybe TRBD1 (5 bases). V lost 3 bases, J lost 4 bases, and 15 bases lay in between. Germline CDR1 reads SEHNR; CDR2 reads FQNEAQ (reference sequence). This CDR3 spans 15 amino acids. In DNA, the CDR3 is TGTGCCAGCAGCTTGGATGAAGACAGAGGAGAGACCCAGTACTTC. Its protein is CASSLDEDRGETQYF.

The J gene is TRBJ2-3, the V gene TRBV5-5; maybe TRBD2 (5 bases). Germline CDR1 SGHKS, CDR2 YYEKEE (reference sequence). Trimming pared 0 bases from V and 9 bases from J, leaving 17 bases between. The CDR3 consists of 15 residues. The CDR3 loop reads CASSLAGSGRRTQYF. The DNA for the CDR3 is TGTGCCAGCAGCTTGGCCGGTTCGGGTAGGAGGACGCAGTATTTT.

This clone came up once. CDR3 loop: CASSLLGQAAEQPQHF. For the CDR3, the DNA is TGTGCCAGCAGCTTGTTAGGTCAGGCTGCGGAACAGCCCCAGCATTTT. J is TRBJ1-5 and V is TRBV5-6; D is unclear. Trimming left V 1 base short and J 7 bases short, with 18 bases between. Germline V gene data show CDR1 as SGHDT and CDR2 as YYEEEE. CDR3 length equals 16 residues.

The rearrangement links TRBV6-6 to TRBJ1-6, with 8 bases aligning to TRBD1. Germline assignment: CDR1 MNHNY and CDR2 SVGAGI (reference sequence). This CDR3 spans 14 amino acids. With V trimmed by 4 bases and J by 10 bases, 6 bases remained unmatched. The CDR3 loop is CASSLGQGGSPLHF. The CDR3 region has the DNA TGTGCCAGCAGTTTAGGACAGGGAGGGTCACCCCTCCACTTT.

Turning to this clone: This sample also contains other DNA sequences that code for the same CDR3. The chain joins TRBV29-1 to TRBJ2-2, with 9 bases matching TRBD1. The V gene's germline CDR1 is SQVTM and CDR2 ANQGSEA. The trim removed 5 bases at V and 0 bases at J, leaving 4 bases unmatched. This CDR3 is 15 amino acids long. The DNA of the CDR3 is TGCAGCGTTACAACAGGGGGCGCGAACACCGGGGAGCTGTTTTTT. Protein: CSVTTGGANTGELFF.

This clone was seen once. The chain links TRBV6-1 to TRBJ1-2; tentative D call: TRBD1 (5 bases). Germline V lookup: CDR1 MNHNS, CDR2 SASEGT. Trimming took off 2 bases at V and 0 bases at J, with 16 bases between the two ends. The CDR3 consists of 17 residues. DNA of the CDR3: TGTGCCAGCAGTGAACCGGGACGGGGAAGGGCTAACTATGGCTACACCTTC. This sequence encodes CASSEPGRGRANYGYTF.

The chain employs TRBV30 and TRBJ1-5, with D hard to call. Germline V gives CDR1 GTSNPN, CDR2 SVGIG (reference sequence). The CDR3 length is 14 residues. Trimming pared 0 bases from V and 3 bases from J, leaving 9 bases between. The DNA for the CDR3 is TGTGCCTGGAGTGTGGCGGACCTCAATCAGCCCCAGCATTTT. It specifies CAWSVADLNQPQHF.

The genes are TRBV9 and TRBJ2-7, with D perhaps TRBD2 (6 bases). Per the germline V gene, CDR1 is SGDLS and CDR2 is YYNGEE. The CDR3 has 15 residues. The V end lost 5 bases, the J end lost 3 bases, and 18 bases lay between the germline ends. CDR3 nucleotide sequence: TGTGCCAGCAGTGGTCCCGGGACTCCTAACTACGAGCAGTACTTC. Residues: CASSGPGTPNYEQYF.

This clone occurred a few times. This sample includes further DNA sequences coding for the same CDR3. The chain employs TRBV4-1 and TRBJ1-1; 7 bases map to TRBD1. The V gene end was trimmed by 0 bases and the J gene end by 4 bases; junction bases not matched to a gene: 8. The CDR3 totals 16 residues. Germline lookup yields CDR1 MGHRA and CDR2 YSYEKL. Written as DNA, the CDR3 is TGCGCCAGCAGCCAAGATGGAGGGCAGGGGGGCACTGAAGCTTTCTTT. It encodes CASSQDGGQGGTEAFF.

This clone showed up just a few times. This chain uses TRBV7-9 with TRBJ2-1; D call uncertain. The CDR3 runs 12 residues. V lost 3 bases, J lost 10 bases, and 10 bases lay in between. Germline values: CDR1 SEHNR, CDR2 FQNEAQ (reference sequence). CDR3 coding DNA: TGTGCCAGCAGCTTCGGCTCGACGGAGCAGTTCTTC. This encodes CASSFGSTEQFF.

The chain links TRBV18 to TRBJ2-5, with 9 bases matching TRBD1. Germline V gives CDR1 KGHSH, CDR2 LQKENI. The V gene end was trimmed by 3 bases and the J gene end by 4 bases; junction bases not matched to a gene: 3. The CDR3 totals 14 residues. The CDR3 coding sequence is TGTGCCAGCTCACCGGACAGGGGAGGAGAGACCCAGTACTTC. Its protein product is CASSPDRGGETQYF.

The gene calls are TRBV19 and TRBJ1-4; TRBD1 is a possible D gene (5 bases). The CDR3 spans 16 residues. Trimming removed 5 bases from V and 7 bases from J, with 20 bases in between. CDR1 LNHDA and CDR2 SQIVND come from the germline V gene (reference sequence). The CDR3 sequence: CASSPGDGAWGEKLFF. CDR3 nucleotides: TGTGCCAGTAGTCCTGGGGACGGAGCATGGGGTGAAAAACTGTTTTTT.

The rearrangement links TRBV19 to TRBJ2-7; the match to TRBD1 covers 8 bases. J gave up 4 bases and V 3 bases, and 11 bases lay outside the gene matches. The germline V gene encodes CDR1 LNHDA and CDR2 SQIVND (reference sequence). This CDR3 is 16 amino acids long. The CDR3 region has the DNA TGTGCCAGTAGTATGGGGACAGGTCCCTTGGGGTACGAGCAGTACTTC. Protein sequence: CASSMGTGPLGYEQYF.

This chain connects TRBV6-6 to TRBJ2-7; 8 nucleotides line up with TRBD1. V trimming: 2 bases; J trimming: 6 bases; junction bases outside the gene matches: 6. Germline assignment: CDR1 MNHNY and CDR2 SVGAGI (reference sequence). This CDR3 is built from 14 residues. CDR3 sequence reads: CASSYPGQGGEQYF. In nucleotides, the CDR3 is TGTGCCAGCAGTTACCCTGGACAGGGAGGCGAGCAGTACTTC.

This rearrangement joins TRBV7-3 to TRBJ2-1; D is undetermined. V was cut by 5 bases and J by 5 bases, with 13 bases left in between. Per the germline V gene, CDR1 is SGHTA and CDR2 is FQGTGA. CDR3 length: 14 residues. Here the CDR3 reads CASSPNTVNNEQFF. Here the CDR3 DNA reads TGTGCCAGCAGCCCAAATACCGTTAACAATGAGCAGTTCTTC.

V is TRBV27 and J is TRBJ2-7; weak D call: TRBD1 (6 bases). The CDR3 is 14 amino acids. Germline CDR1 and CDR2: MNHEY and SMNVEV (reference sequence). Trimming took 5 bases from V and 2 from J, leaving 13 bases between them. DNA for the CDR3: TGTGCCAGCAGTCTCACAGGGCAAGCCTACGAGCAGTACTTC. Its protein product is CASSLTGQAYEQYF.

This clone was counted once. An end of the junction differs from the germline gene, which may be a read error. The V and J genes are TRBV6-5 and TRBJ2-7; D gene ambiguous. The CDR3 extends over 13 amino acids. Germline assignment: CDR1 MNHEY and CDR2 SVGAGI. The chain's CDR3 is CASSLGPVTEQCF. The CDR3 DNA reads as TGTGCCAGCTCGTTGGGCCCCGTTACCGAGCAGTGCTTC.

The chain couples TRBV5-6 to TRBJ2-7; the D gene is possibly TRBD2 (6 bases). CDR3 length: 14 amino acids. Germline V gives CDR1 SGHDT, CDR2 YYEEEE. V was trimmed by 2 bases and J by 2 bases, leaving 11 bases between them. In nucleotides, the CDR3 is TGTGCCAGCAGCTTCCTAGCGCCGGCCTACGAGCAGTACTTC. Translated, it gives CASSFLAPAYEQYF.

The CDR3 sequence: CAFGGASYNSPLHF. DNA of the CDR3: TGTGCCTTCGGAGGGGCCTCCTATAATTCACCCCTCCACTTT. This chain uses TRBV30 with TRBJ1-6; tentatively, D is TRBD1 (5 bases). The CDR3 has 14 amino acids. Trimming removed 7 bases at V and 0 bases at J, with 10 bases between. Germline values: CDR1 GTSNPN, CDR2 SVGIG (reference sequence).

This chain links TRBV15 with TRBJ2-6, with 8 bases matching TRBD1. V shed 5 bases, J shed 0 bases, and the junction held 9 bases outside the gene matches. The CDR3 loop spans 18 amino acids. CDR1 LNHNV and CDR2 YYDKDF come from the germline V gene (reference sequence). The CDR3 DNA sequence: TGTGCCACCAGCTCCCCGAGACAGGGGCTCTCTGGGGCCAACGTCCTGACTTTC. Its translation: CATSSPRQGLSGANVLTF.

The count of this clone is one. The chain has TRBV29-1 and TRBJ2-3; D is perhaps TRBD2 (6 bases). The V end lost 1 base, the J end lost 5 bases, and 13 bases lay between the germline ends. The CDR3 is made up of 14 amino acids. In germline, CDR1 is SQVTM, CDR2 ANQGSEA. CDR3 nucleotides: TGCAGCGTTGAAGTCAGGCAGGGAGGAGATACGCAGTATTTT. Its translation is CSVEVRQGGDTQYF.

The chain uses TRBV5-1 and TRBJ2-3; TRBD2 is a possible D gene (5 bases). The CDR3 runs to 13 residues. The V gene lost 2 bases and the J gene lost 5 bases, with 9 bases spanning the gap. The germline gives CDR1 SGHRS, CDR2 YFSETQ. The CDR3 nucleotides are TGCGCCAGCAGCTTAGAACGGGGAGATACGCAGTATTTT. It translates to CASSLERGDTQYF.